The T cell receptor beta chain described here comes from a study of OX40 agonist ivuxolimab in advanced cancers. A note on this clone: Its antigen is currently unknown.

The V end lost 4 bases, the J end lost 1 base, and 10 bases lay between the germline ends. Germline loops: CDR1 SNHLY, CDR2 FYNNEI. The CDR3 sequence is 15 residues long. TCRdb's copy holds only in-frame clones and misses some; the assay was immunoSEQ multiplex PCR. The data show around 79,000 clones, over 75% seen once. Notes on the study in general: At 0.1 to 3.0 mg/kg, clonal expansion of CD4+ and CD8+ blood T cells had occurred by week 6.

This rearrangement joins TRBV2 to TRBJ2-2; a possible D gene is TRBD1 (5 bases). The sample in question was CD4+ or CD8+ T cells sorted from blood, obtained in a trial of the OX40 agonist ivuxolimab. This receptor was taken from an adult with an advanced solid tumor such as melanoma, head and neck, liver or kidney cancer. Here the CDR3 DNA reads TGTGCCAGCAGTGCCCAAGGGGTGAACACCGGGGAGCTGTTTTTT. Encoded protein: CASSAQGVNTGELFF.